Shown below are 19 T cell receptor beta chains from a single sample sequenced in a study of blood T cells in healthy people across ages. Through a sample-barcoded 5' primer and a J-beta primer mix, a second PCR was run for roughly 7 to 11 cycles. TCRdb independently ran MiXCR on the 5' RACE reads; one entry per CDR3 protein. The sample consists of about 320,000 distinct CDR3 sequences, 25% to 30% of them appearing once. Sequencing used blood. Every receptor here comes from a woman in her 70s in good health.

The chain has TRBV6-1 and TRBJ2-1; 12 nucleotides align to TRBD1. Gene TRBJ2-5 matches the end of the DNA better, so the J call may be wrong. The germline gives CDR1 MNHNS, CDR2 SASEGT. The CDR3 has 15 amino acids. The CDR3: CASRKGQGAVQTQYF. The CDR3 DNA reads TGTGCCAGCAGGAAGGGACAGGGGGCCGTACAGACCCAGTACTTC.

This clonotype turned up a few times. J is TRBJ1-5 and V is TRBV28, with 8 bases identical to TRBD1. The J segment lost 5 bases and the V segment lost 6 bases, leaving 9 bases of the junction unmatched. The CDR3 consists of 15 residues. In germline, CDR1 is MDHEN, CDR2 SYDVKM. For the CDR3, the DNA is TGTGCCAGCAGAAAAACCGGGACAGGCTATCAGCCCCAGCATTTT. As protein: CASRKTGTGYQPQHF.

This clonotype was counted only a few times. Since no conserved phenylalanine or tryptophan closes the CDR3, a read error is the likely cause. In DNA form, the CDR3 reads TGTGCCAGCAACCTAGCGGGAGGGCAAGAGGCCCAGTACGTC. It specifies CASNLAGGQEAQYV. The chain combines TRBV28 with TRBJ2-5; 12 bases fit TRBD2. Germline CDR1 reads MDHEN; CDR2 reads SYDVKM. This CDR3 is built from 14 residues.

This clonotype came up a few times. The gene calls are TRBV3-1 and TRBJ2-7, with 7 positions matching TRBD2. The germline CDR1 and CDR2 sequences are LGHDT and YNNKEL (reference sequence). V lost 0 bases and J lost 12; bases outside the gene matches: 5. The CDR3 length is 12 residues. This CDR3 is CASSQEGRARYF. The CDR3 DNA reads TGTGCCAGCAGCCAAGAAGGGAGGGCCCGGTACTTC.

The chain is built from TRBV20-1 and TRBJ2-1, with 14 bases aligning to TRBD2. The CDR3 consists of 18 residues. Trimming cost V 5 bases and J 0 bases; bases outside gene matches: 9. Germline V gene data show CDR1 as DFQATT and CDR2 as SNEGSKA (reference sequence). The CDR3 coding sequence is TGCAGTGCTGCTGGGACTAGCGGGAGCACCAGCTCCTACAATGAGCAGTTCTTC. This codes for CSAAGTSGSTSSYNEQFF.

The chain employs TRBV5-1 and TRBJ1-4; the D gene is possibly TRBD1 (5 bases). Trimming took 7 bases from V and 1 from J, leaving 14 bases between them. The CDR3 is 15 residues long. Germline values: CDR1 SGHRS, CDR2 YFSETQ. The DNA of the CDR3 is TGCGCCAGCGGCCGCTCGGGGGGAACTAATGAAAAACTGTTTTTT. Translation gives CASGRSGGTNEKLFF. Using reference TRBV5-1 and TRBJ1-4 for the parts outside the CDR3, the full variable domain is KAGVTQTPRYLIKTRGQQVTLSCSPISGHRSVSWYQQTPGQGLQFLFEYFSETQRNKGNFPGRFSGRQFSNSRSEMNVSTLELGDSALYLCASGRSGGTNEKLFFGSGTQLSVL.

The rearrangement joins TRBV3-1 to TRBJ1-1; D is unresolved. V lost 1 base and J 1 base, leaving 7 bases between the germline ends. The germline V gene encodes CDR1 LGHDT and CDR2 YNNKEL (reference sequence). CDR3 length: 14 amino acids. The CDR3 DNA reads TGTGCCAGCAGCCAAGTTTCAGGGAACACTGAAGCTTTCTTT. Protein: CASSQVSGNTEAFF.

Concerning this clonotype itself: This sequence may be a read error, since a much larger clone differs from it by one base. Because the CDR3 is missing its conserved closing phenylalanine or tryptophan, this is likely a read error. This sequence joins TRBV12-3 or TRBV12-4 and TRBJ2-5; perhaps TRBD2 as D (5 bases). V was clipped by 2 bases and J by 5 bases, with 9 bases between them. This CDR3 region has 13 residues. DNA for the CDR3: TGTGCCAGCAGTTTACGGGGTTCGGAGACCCAGTACATC. Translation gives CASSLRGSETQYI.

This clonotype was seen a handful of times. The V gene is TRBV24-1, the J gene TRBJ2-2, with D possibly TRBD1 on 6 matching bases. The CDR3 is made up of 15 amino acids. V lost 2 bases and J lost 4, with 10 bases in between. The germline CDR1 and CDR2 sequences are KGHDR and SFDVKD. The CDR3, as DNA: TGTGCCACCAGTGATTCCAGGGGCTCCACCGGGGAGCTGTTTTTT. Translating gives CATSDSRGSTGELFF.

This clonotype was picked up one time. V gene TRBV18 combines with J gene TRBJ1-2; D is possibly TRBD1 (5 bases). The V end was cut by 4 bases, the J end by 2 bases, with 11 bases between. Per the germline V gene, CDR1 is KGHSH and CDR2 is LQKENI. The CDR3 totals 14 residues. The CDR3 DNA follows: TGTGCCAGCTCACTAACCGGGACGAACTATGGCTACACCTTC. It encodes CASSLTGTNYGYTF. Full variable domain (remainder filled in from reference TRBV18 and TRBJ1-2): NAGVMQNPRHLVRRRGQEARLRCSPMKGHSHVYWYRQLPEEGLKFMVYLQKENIIDESGMPKERFSAEFPKEGPSILRIQQVVRGDSAAYFCASSLTGTNYGYTFGSGTRLTVV.

This clonotype was observed a few times. This chain connects TRBV5-1 to TRBJ1-2; D ambiguous. CDR1 and CDR2 from the germline V gene are SGHRS and YFSETQ. The V gene lost 4 bases and the J gene lost 3 bases, with 7 bases spanning the gap. There are 12 residues in the CDR3. In DNA form, the CDR3 reads TGCGCCAGCAGCGCGGATCACTATGGCTACACCTTC. Translating it yields CASSADHYGYTF.

This clonotype was found many times. The V call is TRBV6-6, the J call TRBJ1-3; TRBD1 matches 8 bases. Germline V lookup: CDR1 MNHNY, CDR2 SVGAGI (reference sequence). The trim removed 6 bases at V and 6 bases at J, leaving 7 bases unmatched. This CDR3 is built from 14 residues. The CDR3 is CASRNAGGLNTIYF. The CDR3 DNA follows: TGTGCCAGCAGAAACGCAGGGGGCTTAAACACCATATATTTT.

This clonotype was recorded a few times. The chain carries TRBV28 and TRBJ1-5; no reliable D call. Trimming stripped 2 bases from V and 5 bases from J, with 10 bases between. The CDR3 covers 14 residues. Per germline, CDR1 MDHEN and CDR2 SYDVKM. The CDR3 region has the DNA TGTGCCAGCAGTTTAAACCAGCCCGATCAGCCCCAGCATTTT. It specifies CASSLNQPDQPQHF.

This clonotype was seen only once. The chain links TRBV29-1 to TRBJ2-7; D perhaps matches TRBD1 (6 bases). V gave up 2 bases and J gave up 5 bases, with 10 bases separating them. The CDR3 sequence is 12 residues long. Germline CDR1 SQVTM, CDR2 ANQGSEA. The CDR3 coding sequence is TGCAGCGTTGAAACAGGGACCAACGAGCAGTACTTC. It specifies CSVETGTNEQYF.

The V and J genes are TRBV29-1 and TRBJ1-1, with 7 bases fitting TRBD1. Germline V gives CDR1 SQVTM, CDR2 ANQGSEA. CDR3 size: 13 residues. V shed 6 bases, J shed 1 base, and the junction held 5 bases outside the gene matches. The DNA for the CDR3 is TGCAGCGTCCGGACAGGCCAGAACACTGAAGCTTTCTTT. It is translated as CSVRTGQNTEAFF.

A note on this clonotype: A junction end diverges from the germline sequence, so it may reflect a read error. The chain combines TRBV7-2 with TRBJ2-1; a weak D match, TRBD2 (6 bases). Germline V gives CDR1 SGHTA, CDR2 FQGNSA. The CDR3 has 16 residues. CDR3 nucleotide sequence: TGTGCCAGCCGCTTGGCGGGGACGGGGCCCTCCAATGAGCAGTTCTTC. It translates to CASRLAGTGPSNEQFF.

The chain uses TRBV20-1 and TRBJ1-1; D is ambiguous. The CDR3 sequence is 13 residues long. The V gene's germline CDR1 is DFQATT and CDR2 SNEGSKA (reference sequence). The V end lost 5 bases, the J end lost 0 bases, and 10 bases lay between the germline ends. In DNA form, the CDR3 reads TGCAGTGCTTTAGGAAATTTGAACACTGAAGCTTTCTTT. This codes for CSALGNLNTEAFF.

This clonotype came up once. V and J are TRBV12-3 or TRBV12-4 and TRBJ2-7, with 8 bases identical to TRBD1. With 2 bases clipped from V and 2 bases from J, the junction kept 2 bases outside the gene matches. This CDR3 has 14 amino acids. The CDR3 loop is CASSLQGAAYEQYF. CDR3 bases: TGTGCCAGCAGTTTACAGGGGGCCGCCTACGAGCAGTACTTC.

J is TRBJ2-3 and V is TRBV7-9; D might be TRBD1 (5 bases). V was pared by 3 bases and J by 5 bases, with 9 bases between. This CDR3 has 13 residues. The germline CDR1 and CDR2 sequences are SEHNR and FQNEAQ (reference sequence). Here the CDR3 reads CASSLDTGDTQYF. The CDR3, as DNA: TGTGCCAGCAGCTTGGACACCGGAGATACGCAGTATTTT.